The clone carrying this TCR beta chain was observed at least ten times. The antigen is not known. The data were obtained in a study of blood T cells in healthy people across ages. The sample providers were healthy Caucasian people from Russia, aged roughly 6 to 95. Points from the study as a whole: For the donors, CMV status was unknown and possibly confounded expanded clonotype changes.

PCR was performed a second time for about 7 to 12 cycles using a sample-barcoded 5' primer and a J-beta primer mix. Researchers report that a template-switch adaptor with 12 random nucleotides tagged each cDNA molecule. Each sample yielded at least 2.5 million CDR3-containing paired-end reads. TCRdb re-analysed the 5' RACE reads in MiXCR, keeping a single row per CDR3 protein. The table records about a million distinct CDR3 sequences, about 44% of them present only once. Material: blood. This receptor was identified in a young man in good health.

The CDR3: CASSFNNEQFF. In DNA, the CDR3 is TGTGCCAGCAGCTTCAACAATGAGCAGTTCTTC. The gene calls are TRBV11-2 and TRBJ2-1; D is uncertain. The V end lost 3 bases, the J end lost 5 bases, and 2 bases lay between the germline ends. Germline V gene lookup returns CDR1 SGHAT and CDR2 FQNNGV. The CDR3 contains 11 residues.